This T cell receptor beta chain was identified in a study of graft-versus-host responses after intestinal transplantation. About the research overall: Once they had received anti-thymocyte globulin induction, all recipients took tacrolimus and steroids for about three years.

Regarding this clone: What it binds is not known.

This table comes from immunoSEQ multiplex PCR, and its TCRdb copy is limited to in-frame clones, with some not included. The sample records about 100,000 clones, over 75% being singletons. Overall study findings and caveats: Allografts carried high graft-versus-host to host-versus-graft clonal ratios in patients having graft-donor T cell macrochimerism.

Germline V gene lookup returns CDR1 MDHEN and CDR2 SYDVKM. V was cut by 7 bases and J by 0 bases, with 7 bases left in between. The CDR3 has 13 residues. The TCR was taken from a human donor who was the organ donor for an intestinal transplant. The rearrangement uses TRBV28 and TRBJ2-1; no clear D. The sample in question was unstimulated CD4+ T cells sorted from spleen or lymph node cells, obtained before transplant. CDR3 sequence reads: CASIRDSYNEQFF. CDR3 DNA: TGTGCCAGCATTAGGGACTCCTACAATGAGCAGTTCTTC.